These 8 T cell receptor beta chains were all obtained from the same sample, sequenced in a study of cytomegalovirus exposure and HLA in healthy donors. The PCR had 60 Vbeta and 13 Jbeta primers. Clones were read by immunoSEQ multiplex PCR, and TCRdb kept only the in-frame ones, dropping some. The repertoire holds approximately 110,000 clones, roughly 72% seen once, with 3.5% to 5% in the top ten. Sequenced sample: PBMCs. The receptors were gathered from a woman aged 40 to 50 in good health and CMV-seropositive.

This chain joins TRBV11-3 and TRBJ2-1; the match to TRBD2 covers 10 bases. Germline CDR1 is SGHNT and CDR2 is YENEEA. The CDR3 has 16 residues. The V and J ends lost 0 bases and 8 bases, in that order; junction bases with no gene match: 7. The CDR3 protein is CASSLEVSSGSHEQFF. The CDR3 nucleotides read TGTGCCAGCAGCTTAGAAGTGTCTAGCGGGAGCCATGAGCAGTTCTTC.

The CDR3, as DNA: TGTGCCGCAAGCCGGGGGGGTCGTATAGGGGAGCTGTTTTTT. Translating it yields CAASRGGRIGELFF. The genes are TRBV11-3 and TRBJ2-2, with 8 positions matching TRBD2. The CDR3 sequence is 14 residues long. J was trimmed by 8 bases and V by 11 bases; bases with no gene match: 13. The germline CDR1 and CDR2 sequences are SGHNT and YENEEA.

This rearrangement joins TRBV7-9 to TRBJ1-2; 8 bases map to TRBD1. In germline, CDR1 is SEHNR, CDR2 FQNEAQ (reference sequence). J gave up 1 base and V 5 bases, and 6 bases lay outside the gene matches. This CDR3 contains 15 residues. The CDR3 sequence: CASSTTDRGNYGYTF. CDR3 in DNA: TGTGCCAGCAGCACAACAGACAGGGGTAACTATGGCTACACCTTC.

The chain couples TRBV9 to TRBJ1-2; the match to TRBD1 covers 9 bases. V lost 0 bases and J lost 2; bases outside the gene matches: 2. CDR1 SGDLS and CDR2 YYNGEE come from the germline V gene. CDR3 length: 15 amino acids. CDR3 in amino acids: CASSVGGQGNYGYTF. Written as DNA, the CDR3 is TGTGCCAGCAGCGTAGGGGGACAGGGCAACTATGGCTACACCTTC.

This clone has a single count. The V and J genes are TRBV10-3 and TRBJ2-1; 7 bases are shared with TRBD1. The ends lost 2 bases at V and 5 bases at J; junction bases unmatched: 12. CDR1 is ENHRY and CDR2 is SYGVKD in the germline V gene. This CDR3 comprises 17 residues. CDR3 in amino acids: CAISEQSGTDQNNEQFF. The DNA for the CDR3 is TGTGCCATCAGTGAGCAATCCGGGACAGACCAGAACAATGAGCAGTTCTTC.

The chain is built from TRBV5-1 and TRBJ2-1, with 11 nucleotides matching TRBD2. The V gene's germline CDR1 is SGHRS and CDR2 YFSETQ. This CDR3 comprises 15 residues. V shed 5 bases and J 7 bases; nucleotides not matched to a gene: 8. The CDR3 DNA sequence: TGCGCCAGCAGGTATACTAGCGGGAGTATGAATGAGCAGTTCTTC. Amino acids: CASRYTSGSMNEQFF.

This sequence joins TRBV19 and TRBJ2-1, with a weak D call TRBD2 (5 bases). The CDR3 runs to 16 residues. Germline-derived CDR1 and CDR2 are LNHDA and SQIVND (reference sequence). Trimming took 2 bases from V and 7 from J, leaving 18 bases between them. Here the CDR3 DNA reads TGTGCCAGTAGTATAATCTTCATGAGGGCGGTTAATGAGCAGTTCTTC. It translates to CASSIIFMRAVNEQFF.

Here the CDR3 DNA reads TGTGCCACCAGCAGGGACAGCGAGAACACTGAAGCTTTCTTT. Protein: CATSRDSENTEAFF. The V call is TRBV15, the J call TRBJ1-1, with D maybe TRBD1 (6 bases). This CDR3 is 14 amino acids long. Germline V gives CDR1 LNHNV, CDR2 YYDKDF (reference sequence). V was clipped by 3 bases and J by 1 base, with 9 bases between them. The variable domain in full, completed from reference TRBV15 and TRBJ1-1, reads DAMVIQNPRYQVTQFGKPVTLSCSQTLNHNVMYWYQQKSSQAPKLLFHYYDKDFNNEADTPDNFQSRRPNTSFCFLDIRSPGLGDTAMYLCATSRDSENTEAFFGQGTRLTVV.